This is a list of T cell receptor beta chains from one sample in a study of blood T cell repertoires in COVID-19. Profiling relied on immunoSEQ multiplex PCR, and the TCRdb table lists in-frame clones only, not all of them. The sample comprises about 160,000 clones, around 80% of which are singletons, and around 3.2% rests with the top ten. The sample consisted of PBMCs or T cells enriched from blood (not recorded which). These receptor sequences come from a woman aged 55-75 years who had recovered from COVID-19. Each CDR3 is given with its conserved first and last residue. The D gene is left open where the match is weak. Size is omitted from some rows. Given values are once, few, many or a class for expanded clones.

>TRBV19|-|-|TRBJ2-1
TGTGCCAGTAGTAAGACATCCTACAATGAGCAGTTCTTC
CASSKTSYNEQFF
>TRBV30|TRBD1|-|TRBJ1-5
TGTGCCTGGAGTCGACAGGGCCTCAGCAATCAGCCCCAGCATTTT
CAWSRQGLSNQPQHF
>TRBV9|TRBD2|-|TRBJ2-3
TGTGCCAGCAGCGTAGGGCGGGGGGGTTCAGATACGCAGTATTTT
CASSVGRGGSDTQYF
>TRBV2|-|once|TRBJ2-5
TGTGCCAGCAGTGACTTAAGGAGGGTTGGAGAGACCCAGTACTTC
CASSDLRRVGETQYF
>TRBV9|TRBD2|-|TRBJ2-1
TGTGCCAGCAGTGAGGATGGGACTAGTCCCTACAATGAGCAGTTCTTC
CASSEDGTSPYNEQFF
>TRBV5-1|-|-|TRBJ1-1
TGCGCCAGCAGCTTCACCGGGACACCTGGGACTAAGGGTGGGGCTTTCTTT
CASSFTGTPGTKGGAFF
>TRBV7-2|TRBD1|-|TRBJ1-5
TGTGCCAGCAGCTTTGAGGGGGCGGGTGTAGGTCAGCCCCAGCATTTT
CASSFEGAGVGQPQHF
>TRBV19|-|-|TRBJ2-5
TGTGCCAGTAGTATGAGGTACCAAGAGACCCAGTACTTC
CASSMRYQETQYF
>TRBV2|-|-|TRBJ2-3
TGTGCCAGCAGCCAGGGGTCCGATACGCAGTATTTT
CASSQGSDTQYF
>TRBV14|-|-|TRBJ1-2
TGTGCCAGCAGCCACCTAGCCAACTATGGCTACACCTTC
CASSHLANYGYTF
>TRBV29-1|-|-|TRBJ1-2
TGCAGCGTTGCCAGGGACTATGGCTACACCTTC
CSVARDYGYTF
>TRBV11-3|-|-|TRBJ2-1
TGTGCCAGCAGCTCCCAGGGTAGCTTCTACAATGAGCAGTTCTTC
CASSSQGSFYNEQFF
>TRBV5-1|-|-|TRBJ2-7
TGCGCCAGCAGCCCAGACCCCCTGGGGAGGGGGGTACCCTACGAGCAGTACTTC
CASSPDPLGRGVPYEQYF
>TRBV18|TRBD1|-|TRBJ2-2
TGTGCCAGCTCCCCAAGGACAGGGGGCGCAGGCGGGGAGCTGTTTTTT
CASSPRTGGAGGELFF
>TRBV9|-|-|TRBJ1-1
TGTGCCAGCAGCGTAGGGTCAGGCACTGAAGCTTTCTTT
CASSVGSGTEAFF
>TRBV5-1|-|-|TRBJ2-2
TGCGCCAGCAGCATACGGACTTCCACCGGGGAGCTGTTTTTT
CASSIRTSTGELFF
>TRBV30|-|-|TRBJ2-5
TGTGCCTGGGGCCCCTTAGCGGAGACCCAGTACTTC
CAWGPLAETQYF
>TRBV30|TRBD2|-|TRBJ2-1
TGTGCCTGGAGTAACGGACGGACTAGCGGGGGTTCTGATGAGCAGTTCTTC
CAWSNGRTSGGSDEQFF
>TRBV29-1|-|few|TRBJ1-6
TGCAGCGTTAGTGGCGGGGATTTTGGTTCACCCCTCCACTTT
CSVSGGDFGSPLHF
>TRBV2|TRBD1|-|TRBJ1-5
TGTGCCAGCATTGGGACAGGGGTAAATCAGCCCCAGCATTTT
CASIGTGVNQPQHF
>TRBV4-1|TRBD2|-|TRBJ2-3
TGCGCCAGCAGCCAACCACCTAGCGGGGGTTCGGATACGCAGTATTTT
CASSQPPSGGSDTQYF
>TRBV24-1|-|-|TRBJ2-5
TGTGCCACCAGTGACCCTGGGGGGTTGGGGGCCCAGTACTTC
CATSDPGGLGAQYF
>TRBV2|TRBD1|-|TRBJ1-4
TGTGCCAGCAGTGGGGACAGGGAGACAGAAAAACTGTTTTTT
CASSGDRETEKLFF
>TRBV11-2|TRBD2|-|TRBJ2-3
TGTGCCAGCAGCTTAGGGGCTAGCGGGGGTTATACGCAGTATTTT
CASSLGASGGYTQYF
>TRBV12-5|-|-|TRBJ2-7
TGTGCTAGTGGTTGGGCCTCCTACGAGCAGTACTTC
CASGWASYEQYF
>TRBV9|TRBD2|-|TRBJ2-1
TGTGCCAGCAGCGTCAGCGGGAGCTCCTACAATGAGCAGTTCTTC
CASSVSGSSYNEQFF
>TRBV15|-|once|TRBJ1-5
TGTGCCACCAGCAGAGAAGCCGGGGAGTTAGATCAGCCCCAGCATTTT
CATSREAGELDQPQHF
>TRBV27|-|-|TRBJ2-3
TGTGCCAGCAGTTTATGGGGGGGGGCCATCACAGATACGCAGTATTTT
CASSLWGGAITDTQYF
>TRBV15|-|-|TRBJ1-1
TGTGCCACCAGCAGAGATTCATCGGACACTGAAGCTTTCTTT
CATSRDSSDTEAFF
>TRBV6-2/TRBV6-3|-|few|TRBJ2-7
TGTGCCAGCAGTCTCAGCTCCTACGAGCAGTACTTC
CASSLSSYEQYF
>TRBV14|TRBD2|once|TRBJ2-5
TGTGCCAGCAGCCAAGGAGGACTAGCGGGCCCCCGAGCCCAGTACTTC
CASSQGGLAGPRAQYF
>TRBV10-1|-|few|TRBJ1-1
TGCGCCAGCAGTGCCCAGGGCTACACTGAAGCTTTCTTT
CASSAQGYTEAFF
>TRBV2|TRBD1|-|TRBJ1-4
TGTGCCAGCAGTGTACAGGGGGCTAATGAAAAACTGTTTTTT
CASSVQGANEKLFF
>TRBV7-9|-|-|TRBJ1-6
TGTGCCAGCAGCCCCTCGACAGGAATCAATTCACCCCTCCACTTT
CASSPSTGINSPLHF
>TRBV6-5|-|-|TRBJ2-5
TGTGCCAGCACTCCACTGCCGGTCGCGGAGACCCAGTACTTC
CASTPLPVAETQYF
>TRBV4-1|-|few|TRBJ1-2
TGCGCCAGCAGCCAAGATCAGCAGGGGCGCAATGGCTACACCTTC
CASSQDQQGRNGYTF
>TRBV5-4|TRBD1|-|TRBJ2-7
TGTGCCAGCAGCTTGTCAGGGGGCGAGTTCGAGCAGTACTTC
CASSLSGGEFEQYF